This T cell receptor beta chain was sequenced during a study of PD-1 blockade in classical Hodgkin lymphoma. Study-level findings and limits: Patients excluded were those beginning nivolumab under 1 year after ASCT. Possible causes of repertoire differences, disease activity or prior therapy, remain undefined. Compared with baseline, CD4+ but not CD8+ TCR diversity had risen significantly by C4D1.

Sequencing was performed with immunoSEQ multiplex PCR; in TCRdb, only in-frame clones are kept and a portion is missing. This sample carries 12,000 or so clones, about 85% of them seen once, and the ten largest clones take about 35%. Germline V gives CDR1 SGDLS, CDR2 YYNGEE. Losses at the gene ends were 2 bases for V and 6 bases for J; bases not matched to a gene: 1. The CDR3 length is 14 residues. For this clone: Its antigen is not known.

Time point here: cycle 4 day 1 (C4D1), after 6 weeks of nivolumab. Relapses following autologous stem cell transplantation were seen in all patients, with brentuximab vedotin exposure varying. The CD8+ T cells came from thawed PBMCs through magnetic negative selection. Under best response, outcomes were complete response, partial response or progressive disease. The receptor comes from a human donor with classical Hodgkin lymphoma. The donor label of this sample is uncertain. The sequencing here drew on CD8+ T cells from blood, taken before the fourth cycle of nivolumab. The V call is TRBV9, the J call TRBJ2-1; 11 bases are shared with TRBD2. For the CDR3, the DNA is TGTGCCAGCAGCGTGGGGACTAGCGGCAATGAGCAGTTCTTC. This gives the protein CASSVGTSGNEQFF.